The present T cell receptor (beta chain) was sequenced within a study of CD8 T cells in ankylosing spondylitis. This clonotype was counted at least ten times. Its antigen is currently unknown. TCRdb independently ran MiXCR on the 5' RACE reads; one entry per CDR3 protein. This sample yields about 140,000 distinct CDR3 sequences, of which roughly 8.3% are seen a single time; about 7.1% belongs to the top ten. General study points: Several of the motif variants were reported before in synovial fluid and blood from reactive arthritis. Disease-associated clones were reportedly significantly overrepresented in matched ankylosing spondylitis synovial fluid.

Germline V gene sequence: CDR1 SGHTA, CDR2 FQGTGA. The CDR3 is made up of 13 amino acids. V was cut by 3 bases and J by 4 bases, with 9 bases left in between. Sequenced input: synovial fluid, either unsorted or a sorted T cell fraction (not recorded which). The chain has TRBV7-3 and TRBJ1-2; unclear D gene. This receptor was taken from a male donor with ankylosing spondylitis. DNA of the CDR3: TGTGCCAGCAGCTTTGACCCATTCTATGGCTACACCTTC. This encodes CASSFDPFYGYTF.